What follows is one T cell receptor beta chain and its context. The data are from a study of shared clonotypes between healthy human individuals. Deletions cut 2 bases from V and 4 bases from J, with 15 bases between. The CDR3 loop spans 15 amino acids. Germline V gives CDR1 SGHRS, CDR2 YFSETQ. A CD45RA+ naive subset and a CD45RA-negative memory subset were split from CD4+ cells. Only in-frame clones appear in the TCRdb table, and some are missing; sequencing was by immunoSEQ multiplex PCR. Of fewer than 1.4 million clones detected, 75% to 85% appear once; the ten largest clones hold 0.61%. The source material was memory CD4+ T cells from PBMCs. Subset in this sample: CD45RA-negative fraction. The V gene is TRBV5-1, the J gene TRBJ1-2, with D possibly matching TRBD1 (5 bases). This TCR was recovered from a man in his late teens or twenties in good health. Some clones in this sample may be carry-over from other donors' samples. CDR3 nucleotide sequence: TGCGCCAGCAGCTTCCGGGACGGGGAGGTCTATGGCTACACCTTC. The encoded protein is CASSFRDGEVYGYTF.